This T cell receptor beta chain was recorded in a study of PD-1 blockade in classical Hodgkin lymphoma. Broader study findings: Complete responders' baseline diversity resembled that of newly diagnosed patients. CD4+ TCR diversity rose significantly by C4D1, and CD8+ TCR diversity did not. As was reported, newly diagnosed patients showed lower baseline TCR diversity than healthy donors did.

Trimming removed 0 bases from V and 8 bases from J, with 16 bases in between. Germline loops: CDR1 GTSNPN, CDR2 SVGIG (reference sequence). CDR3 size: 14 residues. Specified time point: cycle 4 day 1 (C4D1), after 6 weeks of nivolumab. Every patient was affected by relapse after autologous stem cell transplantation, while exposure to brentuximab vedotin was not uniform. By magnetic negative selection, CD8+ T cells were isolated from the thawed PBMCs. This clone showed up just once. Its matching antigen is unknown. Here immunoSEQ multiplex PCR was the method, and the copy in TCRdb shows in-frame clones only, minus some. The sample holds approximately 9,900 clones, 74% seen once.

The sequences come from CD8+ T cells from blood, collected before the fourth cycle of nivolumab. The V and J genes are TRBV30 and TRBJ1-2; D is uncertain. This sequence was found in a human donor with classical Hodgkin lymphoma. CDR3 DNA: TGTGCCTGGAGTGTAGAATCAACGAGGAGAGGCTACACCTTC. Translation gives CAWSVESTRRGYTF. The full variable domain, in which reference TRBV30 and TRBJ1-2 provide the parts outside the CDR3, is SQTIHQWPATLVQPVGSPLSLECTVEGTSNPNLYWYRQAAGRGLQLLFYSVGIGQISSEVPQNLSASRPQDRQFILSSKKLLLSDSGFYLCAWSVESTRRGYTFGSGTRLTVV.